This entry lists 25 T cell receptor beta chains sequenced from one sample in a study of identical twins. TCRdb itself ran the 5' RACE reads through MiXCR, one entry per CDR3 protein. The table lists some 760,000 distinct CDR3 sequences, about 20% of them singletons. The same specimen was also included in a second study, on T cells expressing NK-cell markers.

Sequenced: PBMCs. Receptors were obtained from a woman aged 18-29 years in good health.

This sequence joins TRBV7-2 and TRBJ1-1, with 9 nucleotides matching TRBD1. J gave up 3 bases and V 6 bases, and 5 bases lay outside the gene matches. Germline loops: CDR1 SGHTA, CDR2 FQGNSA. This CDR3 region has 14 residues. The CDR3 loop is CASSPGTGYTEAFF. CDR3 DNA sequence: TGTGCCAGCAGTCCCGGGACAGGGTACACTGAAGCTTTCTTT.

This clonotype has more than one count but fewer than ten. This chain joins TRBV20-1 and TRBJ2-2; no firm D call. The germline V gene has CDR1 DFQATT and CDR2 SNEGSKA (reference sequence). Trimming stripped 2 bases from V and 5 bases from J, with 9 bases between. This CDR3 region has 13 residues. The CDR3 region is CSARSTATGELFF. The CDR3 region has the DNA TGCAGTGCTAGATCCACGGCAACCGGGGAGCTGTTTTTT.

This clonotype showed up many times. This chain connects TRBV12-3 or TRBV12-4 to TRBJ2-1; weak D call: TRBD1 (6 bases). With 4 bases removed from V and 9 bases from J, the gap between germline ends came to 10 bases. CDR3 length: 12 residues. The CDR3, as DNA: TGTGCCAGCAGTTCCTTAGGGGGTGAGCAGTTCTTC. Translation gives CASSSLGGEQFF.

J is TRBJ1-6 and V is TRBV20-1, with D possibly being TRBD1 (5 bases). CDR3 length equals 13 residues. The germline CDR1 and CDR2 sequences are DFQATT and SNEGSKA (reference sequence). V dropped 7 bases and J dropped 7 bases, with 14 bases sitting between them. The CDR3 bases are TGCAGTGTTGGCGGGACTGGAAATTCACCCCTCCACTTT. This encodes CSVGGTGNSPLHF.

This clonotype occurred many times. V gene TRBV20-1 combines with J gene TRBJ2-5; D gene uncertain. The CDR3 totals 13 residues. The V end was cut by 4 bases, the J end by 1 base, with 10 bases between. CDR1 is DFQATT, CDR2 SNEGSKA, per germline (reference sequence). This CDR3 is CSAKVLPQETQYF. In nucleotides, the CDR3 is TGCAGTGCTAAGGTTCTACCCCAAGAGACCCAGTACTTC.

This sequence joins TRBV3-1 and TRBJ1-2; a possible D gene is TRBD1 (6 bases). The germline V gene has CDR1 LGHDT and CDR2 YNNKEL (reference sequence). The CDR3 runs 15 residues. The V gene lost 3 bases and the J gene lost 1 base, with 12 bases spanning the gap. The CDR3, as DNA: TGTGCCAGCAGCCAGTGGGACACCAATAACTATGGCTACACCTTC. Translating gives CASSQWDTNNYGYTF.

The gene calls are TRBV7-2 and TRBJ2-3, with 7 nucleotides matching TRBD1. Looked up from germline, CDR1 is SGHTA and CDR2 is FQGNSA. The CDR3 is 15 residues long. J lost 5 bases, V lost 2 bases, and 7 bases had no gene match. DNA of the CDR3: TGTGCCAGCAGCTTACAGGCGCACAGGGGAGATACGCAGTATTTT. Its protein is CASSLQAHRGDTQYF. Variable domain in full (rest from reference TRBV7-2 and TRBJ2-3): GAGVSQSPSNKVTEKGKDVELRCDPISGHTALYWYRQSLGQGLEFLIYFQGNSAPDKSGLPSDRFSAERTGGSVSTLTIQRTQQEDSAVYLCASSLQAHRGDTQYFGPGTRLTVL.

The chain couples TRBV20-1 to TRBJ2-5; D not resolved. The CDR3 runs to 13 residues. Trimming took off 2 bases at V and 1 base at J, with 8 bases between the two ends. The germline gives CDR1 DFQATT, CDR2 SNEGSKA (reference sequence). The CDR3 DNA reads as TGCAGTGCTAGAAAGGGATTCCAAGAGACCCAGTACTTC. As protein: CSARKGFQETQYF.

This rearrangement joins TRBV20-1 to TRBJ2-5; D is ambiguous. The CDR3 runs to 11 residues. Germline V gene sequence: CDR1 DFQATT, CDR2 SNEGSKA (reference sequence). Trimming shortened V by 3 bases and J by 1 base, and 3 bases separated the two germline ends. CDR3 sequence (DNA): TGCAGTGCTAGGGCCCAAGAGACCCAGTACTTC. It encodes CSARAQETQYF.

The chain couples TRBV7-3 to TRBJ2-1, with D possibly matching TRBD2 (5 bases). Germline V CDR1 and CDR2: SGHTA, FQGTGA. The V end was cut by 5 bases, the J end by 0 bases, with 8 bases between. The CDR3 has 14 residues. This CDR3 is CASSPEGSYNEQFF. In nucleotides, the CDR3 is TGTGCCAGCAGCCCAGAGGGCTCCTACAATGAGCAGTTCTTC. Complete variable domain (other parts from reference TRBV7-3 and TRBJ2-1): GAGVSQTPSNKVTEKGKYVELRCDPISGHTALYWYRQSLGQGPEFLIYFQGTGAADDSGLPNDRFFAVRPEGSVSTLKIQRTERGDSAVYLCASSPEGSYNEQFFGPGTRLTVL.

The chain couples TRBV6-1 to TRBJ2-1; a weak D match, TRBD1 (6 bases). Germline CDR1 reads MNHNS; CDR2 reads SASEGT. The CDR3 consists of 12 residues. The V gene lost 7 bases and the J gene lost 4 bases, with 8 bases spanning the gap. CDR3 amino acids: CASIDRYNEQFF. The CDR3 region has the DNA TGTGCCAGCATCGACAGGTACAATGAGCAGTTCTTC.

This chain uses TRBV20-1 with TRBJ2-7; D is possibly TRBD2 (5 bases). This CDR3 is 14 amino acids long. V lost 3 bases, J lost 4 bases, and 16 bases lay in between. CDR1 is DFQATT, CDR2 SNEGSKA, per germline (reference sequence). The CDR3 loop is CSARREPNLYEQYF. CDR3 nucleotides: TGCAGTGCTAGGAGGGAACCGAACCTGTACGAGCAGTACTTC.

The V and J genes are TRBV20-1 and TRBJ2-1, with TRBD2 matching over 11 bases. From germline, CDR1 is DFQATT and CDR2 SNEGSKA (reference sequence). The V segment lost 2 bases and the J segment 7 bases; nucleotides outside the gene matches: 4. The length of the CDR3 is 14 residues. CDR3 DNA: TGCAGTGCTAGATCACTAGCGGGAGTAAATGAGCAGTTCTTC. Translating it yields CSARSLAGVNEQFF.

This clonotype was seen more than once but under ten times. The genes are TRBV29-1 and TRBJ1-2; D is unclear. The germline CDR1 and CDR2 sequences are SQVTM and ANQGSEA. The CDR3 consists of 12 residues. The V gene lost 4 bases and the J gene lost 8 bases, with 14 bases spanning the gap. CDR3 nucleotides: TGCAGCGTTGTTTTGGACGTCGGGGGCTACACCTTC. Translating gives CSVVLDVGGYTF. Full variable domain (remainder filled in from reference TRBV29-1 and TRBJ1-2): SAVISQKPSRDICQRGTSLTIQCQVDSQVTMMFWYRQQPGQSLTLIATANQGSEATYESGFVIDKFPISRPNLTFSTLTVSNMSPEDSSIYLCSVVLDVGGYTFGSGTRLTVV.

The CDR3 DNA reads TGCAGCGTTGACGGGGGGCCGATCGACGAGCAGTACTTC. It yields the protein CSVDGGPIDEQYF. The gene calls are TRBV29-1 and TRBJ2-7, with TRBD2 as a possible D gene (7 bases). Trimming cost V 3 bases and J 5 bases, with 14 bases left between them. The V gene's germline CDR1 is SQVTM and CDR2 ANQGSEA. The CDR3 loop spans 13 amino acids.

CDR3 DNA: TGCGCCAGCAGCTTGTTGTTGGGGGCCAACGTCCTGACTTTC. This sequence encodes CASSLLLGANVLTF. The V call is TRBV5-1, the J call TRBJ2-6; no firm D call. Trimming pared 1 base from V and 4 bases from J, leaving 6 bases between. Germline CDR1 reads SGHRS; CDR2 reads YFSETQ. The CDR3 contains 14 residues.

The chain combines TRBV5-6 with TRBJ2-2; no clear D. The CDR3 sequence is 15 residues long. Between the trimmed V and J ends, which lost 2 bases and 6 bases, there was a span of 14 bases. Per germline, CDR1 SGHDT and CDR2 YYEEEE. The chain's CDR3 is CASSFRPGVSGELFF. The CDR3, as DNA: TGTGCCAGCAGCTTCCGTCCTGGGGTGTCCGGGGAGCTGTTTTTT.

This clonotype was observed a few times. The chain joins TRBV5-8 to TRBJ2-7; tentative D call: TRBD2 (6 bases). V was shortened by 4 bases and J by 3 bases, with 17 bases between the two germline ends. Germline V CDR1 and CDR2: SGHTS, YDEGEE. CDR3 length equals 15 residues. The CDR3: CASSLTRGKSYEQYF. The CDR3 bases are TGTGCCAGCAGCCTGACTCGGGGGAAAAGCTACGAGCAGTACTTC.

The chain couples TRBV9 to TRBJ1-1; D remains ambiguous. CDR1 is SGDLS, CDR2 YYNGEE, per germline. The CDR3 is made up of 14 amino acids. Trimming took 0 bases from V and 0 from J, leaving 6 bases between them. This CDR3 is CASSVAEMNTEAFF. The CDR3, as DNA: TGTGCCAGCAGCGTAGCGGAGATGAACACTGAAGCTTTCTTT.

The rearrangement joins TRBV7-3 to TRBJ2-6; D is possibly TRBD1 (6 bases). Germline loops: CDR1 SGHTA, CDR2 FQGTGA. The CDR3 runs 18 residues. Trimming removed 2 bases at V and 0 bases at J, with 14 bases between. The CDR3 spells CASSLSGATGSGANVLTF. In DNA form, the CDR3 reads TGTGCCAGCAGCTTATCAGGGGCTACCGGCTCTGGGGCCAACGTCCTGACTTTC. Full variable domain (missing parts from reference TRBV7-3 and TRBJ2-6): GAGVSQTPSNKVTEKGKYVELRCDPISGHTALYWYRQSLGQGPEFLIYFQGTGAADDSGLPNDRFFAVRPEGSVSTLKIQRTERGDSAVYLCASSLSGATGSGANVLTFGAGSRLTVL.

The chain couples TRBV6-5 to TRBJ1-1, with D unclear. CDR3 length: 14 residues. CDR1 and CDR2 from the germline V gene are MNHEY and SVGAGI. Deletions cut 2 bases from V and 2 bases from J, with 9 bases between. The CDR3 spells CASSYARDNTEAFF. CDR3 bases: TGTGCCAGCAGTTACGCCCGGGATAACACTGAAGCTTTCTTT.

This chain links TRBV20-1 with TRBJ2-2; D call uncertain. The CDR3 covers 16 residues. Germline V CDR1 and CDR2: DFQATT, SNEGSKA (reference sequence). V gave up 2 bases and J gave up 3 bases, with 16 bases separating them. The CDR3 DNA follows: TGCAGTGCTAGATCTCGACTGAATCCTCACACCGGGGAGCTGTTTTTT. Translation gives CSARSRLNPHTGELFF.

This clonotype was recorded a few times. The V and J genes are TRBV6-2 or TRBV6-3 and TRBJ2-7; 14 positions agree with TRBD2. The V segment lost 2 bases and the J segment 0 bases; nucleotides outside the gene matches: 6. The CDR3 length is 18 residues. Germline-derived CDR1 and CDR2 are MNHEY and SVGEGT. CDR3 sequence reads: CASSYRRTSGRFSYEQYF. For the CDR3, the DNA is TGTGCCAGCAGTTACCGCAGGACTAGCGGGAGGTTCTCCTACGAGCAGTACTTC.

A few counts support this clonotype. The chain carries TRBV7-9 and TRBJ2-7, with TRBD2 identical over 15 bases. With 3 bases clipped from V and 5 bases from J, the junction kept 2 bases outside the gene matches. Germline-derived CDR1 and CDR2 are SEHNR and FQNEAQ (reference sequence). The CDR3 is 15 residues long. As DNA, the CDR3 is TGTGCCAGCAGCTTCTGGACTAGCGGGGGGGACGAGCAGTACTTC. Residues: CASSFWTSGGDEQYF.

The chain couples TRBV2 to TRBJ2-2; 8 nucleotides agree with TRBD1. CDR1 and CDR2 (germline): SNHLY, FYNNEI. Trimming took 6 bases from V and 6 from J; bases not matched to a gene: 9. This CDR3 contains 15 residues. The CDR3 region has the DNA TGTGCCAGCAGATTAACGACAGGGGTATCCGGGGAGCTGTTTTTT. Its translation is CASRLTTGVSGELFF. The variable domain in full, completed from reference TRBV2 and TRBJ2-2, reads EPEVTQTPSHQVTQMGQEVILRCVPISNHLYFYWYRQILGQKVEFLVSFYNNEISEKSEIFDDQFSVERPDGSNFTLKIRSTKLEDSAMYFCASRLTTGVSGELFFGEGSRLTVL.